This T cell receptor beta chain is drawn from a study of cytomegalovirus exposure and HLA in healthy donors. Study-wide context: HLA-typed donors were the source of approximately 86 million unique TCRs held in an early data release. Of the donors genotyped, approximately 400 in all, about 80% fell in the Caucasian-associated ancestry cluster.

Use of 60 Vbeta and 13 Jbeta primers characterized the PCR. The method was immunoSEQ multiplex PCR; TCRdb's version includes in-frame clones alone and lacks a portion of them. The data show 100,000 to 150,000 clones, 70% to 85% seen once. Germline values: CDR1 SGHAT, CDR2 FQNNGV. The V gene lost 1 base and the J gene lost 0 bases, with 10 bases spanning the gap. This CDR3 region has 16 residues. As concerns this clone: What it recognizes is unknown.

Study-wide results and caveats: There were several of the most significant clusters that appeared linked to common viral pathogens in a later analysis. According to reports, the classifier identified cytomegalovirus status with high specificity and sensitivity.

Sequencing was carried out using PBMCs. The J gene is TRBJ2-1, the V gene TRBV11-2; D is uncertain. The receptor was derived from a male donor in good health and CMV-seropositive. The CDR3: CASSLGLGSSYNEQFF. The CDR3, as DNA: TGTGCCAGCAGCTTAGGACTTGGAAGCTCCTACAATGAGCAGTTCTTC.